This record looks at one T cell receptor (beta chain) sequence and its context. Trimming removed 0 bases at V and 9 bases at J, with 15 bases between. CDR3 size: 15 residues. The germline gives CDR1 SGHAT, CDR2 FQNNGV. These data originate in a study of blood T cell repertoires in COVID-19. The wider study: COVID-19 samples, acute and convalescent, were from the United States, Italy and Spain. T cells, B-cell-depleted T cells, or PBMCs provided the cDNA or gDNA that served as material.

Repertoires were generated with immunoSEQ multiplex PCR, while TCRdb's copy carries only in-frame clones and drops some. The data contain 300,000 to 450,000 clones, around 85% of them singletons. V gene TRBV11-2 combines with J gene TRBJ2-1, with a possible D match to TRBD1 (6 bases). The source of this sequence is a young woman with acute or convalescent COVID-19. The sample consisted of peripheral blood. The DNA for the CDR3 is TGTGCCAGCAGCTTAGATCTAGGGCAGGGGACTGAGCAGTTCTTC. Translating gives CASSLDLGQGTEQFF.